Sequencing of this T cell receptor beta chain was carried out in a study of blood T cell repertoires in COVID-19. Study-level background: COVID-19 samples from acute and convalescent phases originated in the United States, Italy and Spain. In each case, the material was cDNA or gDNA derived from T cells, B-cell-depleted T cells, or PBMCs.

How the authors handled the data: Nucleated cell number was recorded as an estimate derived from reference gene primer amplification. The protocol was immunoSEQ multiplex PCR, while the TCRdb copy is restricted to in-frame clones and leaves out a portion. That table gives V, J and clone size, and the DNA gave D and trimming. The data hold about 100,000 clones, with approximately 91% observed a single time. Germline loops: CDR1 SGDLS, CDR2 YYNGEE. The CDR3 loop spans 13 amino acids. Trimming took 2 bases from V and 1 from J, leaving 6 bases between them. Sequencing input: peripheral blood. The chain links TRBV9 to TRBJ1-1; D may be TRBD1 (5 bases). The receptor's source is a man in his 60s with acute or convalescent COVID-19. CDR3 sequence: CASSVQGNTEAFF. The CDR3 DNA follows: TGTGCCAGCAGCGTTCAGGGGAACACTGAAGCTTTCTTT.